A selection of T cell receptor beta chains follows, all from one sample in a study of glioma-infiltrating T cells after dendritic cell vaccination. The protocol was immunoSEQ multiplex PCR, while the TCRdb copy is restricted to in-frame clones and leaves out a portion. This table holds roughly 50,000 clones, around 89% found once. The starting material was blood, obtained after dendritic cell vaccination. The receptors shown here come from a human donor with glioblastoma. Each CDR3 is given with its conserved first and last residue. D genes are given only for firm matches. The size field is filled for only some rows; it gives once, few, many or a size class.

V gene: TRBV28; J gene: TRBJ1-1; clone size: NA; D gene: NA; CDR3 DNA: TGTGCCAGCAGTTTAGGAGTGAACACTGAAGCTTTCTTT; CDR3 protein: CASSLGVNTEAFF
V gene: TRBV7-3; J gene: TRBJ2-5; clone size: NA; D gene: NA; CDR3 DNA: TGTGCCAGCAGCTTATCGGGGATCCAAGAGACCCAGTACTTC; CDR3 protein: CASSLSGIQETQYF
V gene: TRBV9; J gene: TRBJ2-7; clone size: once; D gene: TRBD2; CDR3 DNA: TGTGCCAGCAGCGTAGAGGGCGGGAGCAGCCACGAGCAGTACTTC; CDR3 protein: CASSVEGGSSHEQYF
V gene: TRBV4-2; J gene: TRBJ2-3; clone size: NA; D gene: TRBD2; CDR3 DNA: TGTGCCAGCAGCCCCTCCGGCACTAGCGGGATCACAGATACGCAGTATTTT; CDR3 protein: CASSPSGTSGITDTQYF
V gene: TRBV6-6; J gene: TRBJ1-3; clone size: few; D gene: NA; CDR3 DNA: TGTGCCAGCAGTCCACGGGTGGTCGGAAACACCATATATTTT; CDR3 protein: CASSPRVVGNTIYF
V gene: TRBV6-1; J gene: TRBJ1-5; clone size: once; D gene: NA; CDR3 DNA: TGTGCCAGCAGTGAAGGCCCGCGGGGCAATCAGCCCCAGCATTTT; CDR3 protein: CASSEGPRGNQPQHF
V gene: TRBV10-3; J gene: TRBJ1-1; clone size: NA; D gene: TRBD1; CDR3 DNA: TGTGCCATCAGTGAGTCATTGACAGGGGGCGGTATCTCTGAAGCTTTCTTT; CDR3 protein: CAISESLTGGGISEAFF
V gene: TRBV5-1; J gene: TRBJ2-7; clone size: NA; D gene: TRBD1; CDR3 DNA: TGCGCCAGCAGCGGGGGGGACAGGGCCTACGAGCAGTACTTC; CDR3 protein: CASSGGDRAYEQYF
V gene: TRBV29-1; J gene: TRBJ1-1; clone size: NA; D gene: NA; CDR3 DNA: TGCAGCGTTGCCCTACCCACTGAAGCTTTCTTT; CDR3 protein: CSVALPTEAFF
V gene: TRBV9; J gene: TRBJ2-1; clone size: NA; D gene: NA; CDR3 DNA: TGTGCCAGCAGCGTTGGGGGAGGAGGTTACAATGAGCAGTTCTTC; CDR3 protein: CASSVGGGGYNEQFF
V gene: TRBV27; J gene: TRBJ2-1; clone size: NA; D gene: TRBD2; CDR3 DNA: TGTGCCAGCATCAAAGGGACTAGCGGAGACAATGAGCAGTTCTTC; CDR3 protein: CASIKGTSGDNEQFF
V gene: TRBV6-5; J gene: TRBJ2-7; clone size: NA; D gene: NA; CDR3 DNA: TGTGCCAGCAGGACTAATGACTACGAGCAGTACTTC; CDR3 protein: CASRTNDYEQYF
V gene: TRBV7-9; J gene: TRBJ2-3; clone size: NA; D gene: NA; CDR3 DNA: TGTGCCAGCAGCCCACCGCTAGCGTTGAACACAGATACGCAGTATTTT; CDR3 protein: CASSPPLALNTDTQYF
V gene: TRBV5-4; J gene: TRBJ2-2; clone size: NA; D gene: NA; CDR3 DNA: TGTGCCAGCAGCAGGACAGAGAACACCGGGGAGCTGTTTTTT; CDR3 protein: CASSRTENTGELFF
V gene: TRBV19; J gene: TRBJ2-7; clone size: NA; D gene: TRBD2; CDR3 DNA: TGTGCCAGTAGTATAGATCTATGGGCGGGAGGTTCATCCTACGAGCAGTACTTC; CDR3 protein: CASSIDLWAGGSSYEQYF
V gene: TRBV13; J gene: TRBJ2-3; clone size: NA; D gene: TRBD2; CDR3 DNA: TGTGCCAGCAGCTTAGCCGCTTTAGCGGGAATCTCGGATACGCAGTATTTT; CDR3 protein: CASSLAALAGISDTQYF
V gene: TRBV10-3; J gene: TRBJ1-1; clone size: few; D gene: NA; CDR3 DNA: TGTGCCATCAGTTCCCTCCAGTCCTCCGGGAGGGCTGAAGCTTTCTTT; CDR3 protein: CAISSLQSSGRAEAFF
V gene: TRBV7-6; J gene: TRBJ2-1; clone size: NA; D gene: TRBD2; CDR3 DNA: TGTGCCAGCAGCCAGGGGACTAGCGGGAGGGCCTTAAATGAGCAGTTCTTC; CDR3 protein: CASSQGTSGRALNEQFF
V gene: TRBV5-1; J gene: TRBJ2-1; clone size: NA; D gene: NA; CDR3 DNA: TGCGCCAGCAGCTCCCGGACTGAATACAATGAGCAGTTCTTC; CDR3 protein: CASSSRTEYNEQFF
V gene: TRBV28; J gene: TRBJ2-1; clone size: few; D gene: TRBD2; CDR3 DNA: TGTGCCAGCAGTCCCCTCCGGACTAGCGGGAGACACTACAATGAGCAGTTCTTC; CDR3 protein: CASSPLRTSGRHYNEQFF
V gene: TRBV10-3; J gene: TRBJ1-1; clone size: few; D gene: NA; CDR3 DNA: TGTGCCATCAGTGAGCGGGGAGAGGGATCCACTGAAGCTTTCTTT; CDR3 protein: CAISERGEGSTEAFF
V gene: TRBV10-3; J gene: TRBJ2-6; clone size: NA; D gene: NA; CDR3 DNA: TGTGCCGTAGGACATTCGGACGCTGGGGCCAACGTCCTGACTTTC; CDR3 protein: CAVGHSDAGANVLTF
V gene: TRBV9; J gene: TRBJ2-7; clone size: NA; D gene: NA; CDR3 DNA: TGTGCCAGCAGCAAACCTCCGGCCTACGAGCAGTACTTC; CDR3 protein: CASSKPPAYEQYF
V gene: TRBV5-6; J gene: TRBJ2-5; clone size: NA; D gene: NA; CDR3 DNA: TGTGCCAGCAGCTTGGGTCACACAGGGAAAGAGACCCAGTACTTC; CDR3 protein: CASSLGHTGKETQYF
V gene: TRBV27; J gene: TRBJ2-3; clone size: NA; D gene: NA; CDR3 DNA: TGTGCCAGCAGAACCGGAGCGGATACGCAGTATTTT; CDR3 protein: CASRTGADTQYF
V gene: TRBV7-9; J gene: TRBJ2-1; clone size: NA; D gene: TRBD2; CDR3 DNA: TGTGCCAGCACCGGACTAGTTAGTTTCAATGAGCAGTTCTTC; CDR3 protein: CASTGLVSFNEQFF
V gene: TRBV7-9; J gene: TRBJ2-7; clone size: NA; D gene: TRBD1; CDR3 DNA: TGTGCCAGCAGCTTAGTGGGGGACAGATACGAGCAGTACTTC; CDR3 protein: CASSLVGDRYEQYF
V gene: TRBV9; J gene: TRBJ2-5; clone size: NA; D gene: NA; CDR3 DNA: TGTGCCAGCAGCGCTCTAACCGTGGCAGGGGCCCAAGAGACCCAGTACTTC; CDR3 protein: CASSALTVAGAQETQYF
V gene: TRBV5-1; J gene: TRBJ2-1; clone size: NA; D gene: TRBD1; CDR3 DNA: TGCGCCAGCAGCTCCACGGGACAGGGTTACAATGAGCAGTTCTTC; CDR3 protein: CASSSTGQGYNEQFF
V gene: TRBV7-9; J gene: TRBJ2-2; clone size: NA; D gene: TRBD2; CDR3 DNA: TGTGCCAGCAGCCAATTAGCGGGAATCACCGGGGAGCTGTTTTTT; CDR3 protein: CASSQLAGITGELFF
V gene: TRBV11-2; J gene: TRBJ2-1; clone size: NA; D gene: NA; CDR3 DNA: TGTGCCAGCAGCTCCTTACGGAGCAGGGTATACAATGAGCAGTTCTTC; CDR3 protein: CASSSLRSRVYNEQFF
V gene: TRBV6-1; J gene: TRBJ1-5; clone size: NA; D gene: NA; CDR3 DNA: TGTGCCAGCAGTGAAGGGTCAGTCTCGCCCCAGCATTTT; CDR3 protein: CASSEGSVSPQHF
V gene: TRBV18; J gene: TRBJ1-4; clone size: few; D gene: NA; CDR3 DNA: TGTGCCAGCTCACCAGTCTTGGGCTACGGTAATGAAAAACTGTTTTTT; CDR3 protein: CASSPVLGYGNEKLFF
V gene: TRBV29-1; J gene: TRBJ2-2; clone size: NA; D gene: NA; CDR3 DNA: TGCTCGGCCGGAGGGCGCGGGGAGCTGTTTTTT; CDR3 protein: CSAGGRGELFF
V gene: TRBV10-3; J gene: TRBJ1-1; clone size: few; D gene: NA; CDR3 DNA: TGTGCCATCAGGGGAGACGGGGACACTGAAGCTTTCTTT; CDR3 protein: CAIRGDGDTEAFF
V gene: TRBV5-1; J gene: TRBJ2-1; clone size: NA; D gene: TRBD1; CDR3 DNA: TGCGCCAGCAGCTTGGACCGGGACAGCATCTACAATGAGCAGTTCTTC; CDR3 protein: CASSLDRDSIYNEQFF
V gene: TRBV7-9; J gene: TRBJ2-7; clone size: NA; D gene: TRBD1; CDR3 DNA: TGTGCCAGCAGCTTAACATGGACAGGAACCTACGAGCAGTACTTC; CDR3 protein: CASSLTWTGTYEQYF
V gene: TRBV7-6; J gene: TRBJ2-3; clone size: NA; D gene: TRBD2; CDR3 DNA: TGTGCCAGCAGCTGGGGTTCCCCGACTAGCGGGAGAGATACGCAGTATTTT; CDR3 protein: CASSWGSPTSGRDTQYF
V gene: TRBV7-9; J gene: TRBJ2-6; clone size: NA; D gene: NA; CDR3 DNA: TGTGCCAGCAGCTTAGCGCTAGGGGCTGGGGCCAACGTCCTGACTTTC; CDR3 protein: CASSLALGAGANVLTF
V gene: TRBV9; J gene: TRBJ2-1; clone size: NA; D gene: TRBD2; CDR3 DNA: TGTGCCAGCAGCCCGAGACTAGCGGGAGGTAGCGATGAGCAGTTCTTC; CDR3 protein: CASSPRLAGGSDEQFF
V gene: TRBV7-2; J gene: TRBJ2-6; clone size: NA; D gene: NA; CDR3 DNA: TGTGCCAGCAGCCGCCGGACACCTGGGGCCAACGTCCTGACTTTC; CDR3 protein: CASSRRTPGANVLTF
V gene: TRBV9; J gene: TRBJ1-1; clone size: once; D gene: TRBD1; CDR3 DNA: TGTGCCAGCAGTACAGGGGCAGGAATGGGCCCTGAAGCTTTCTTT; CDR3 protein: CASSTGAGMGPEAFF